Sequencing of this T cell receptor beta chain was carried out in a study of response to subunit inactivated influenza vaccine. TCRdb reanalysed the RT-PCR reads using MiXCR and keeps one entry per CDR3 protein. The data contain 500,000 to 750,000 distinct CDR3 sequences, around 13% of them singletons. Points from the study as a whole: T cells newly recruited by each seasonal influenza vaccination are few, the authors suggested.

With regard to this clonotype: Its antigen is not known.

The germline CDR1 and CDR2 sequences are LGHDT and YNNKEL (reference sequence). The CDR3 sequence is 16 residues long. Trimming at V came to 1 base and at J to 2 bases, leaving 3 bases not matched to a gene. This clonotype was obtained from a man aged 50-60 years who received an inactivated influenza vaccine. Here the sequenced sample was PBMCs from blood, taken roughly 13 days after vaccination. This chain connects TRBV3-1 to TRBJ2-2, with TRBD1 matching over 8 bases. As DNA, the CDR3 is TGTGCCAGCAGCCAAGGGACAGGGAGCAACACCGGGGAGCTGTTTTTT. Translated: CASSQGTGSNTGELFF. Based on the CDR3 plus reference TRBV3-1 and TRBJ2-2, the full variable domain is DTAVSQTPKYLVTQMGNDKSIKCEQNLGHDTMYWYKQDSKKFLKIMFSYNNKELIINETVPNRFSPKSPDKAHLNLHINSLELGDSAVYFCASSQGTGSNTGELFFGEGSRLTVL.